Shown below are 28 T cell receptor beta chains from a single sample sequenced in a study of blood T cell repertoires in COVID-19. The protocol was immunoSEQ multiplex PCR, while the TCRdb copy is restricted to in-frame clones and leaves out a portion. The data contain hundreds of thousands of clones, roughly 89% of them singletons. Material: peripheral blood. These receptors originate from a woman between 40 and 55 years old with COVID-19, enrolled during active disease.

This rearrangement joins TRBV27 to TRBJ1-6, with TRBD1 matching 8 bases. This CDR3 has 15 amino acids. From germline, CDR1 is MNHEY and CDR2 SMNVEV (reference sequence). The ends lost 2 bases at V and 8 bases at J; junction bases unmatched: 5. The CDR3, as DNA: TGTGCCAGCAGTTTACAGGGGGCGCGTGATTCACCCCTCCACTTT. This codes for CASSLQGARDSPLHF.

The chain recombines TRBV9 with TRBJ1-2; 9 nucleotides match TRBD1. The CDR3 consists of 15 residues. Germline CDR1 and CDR2: SGDLS and YYNGEE. The trim removed 3 bases at V and 4 bases at J, leaving 7 bases unmatched. CDR3 DNA: TGTGCCAGCAGCGAGCCGACAGGGGGTCCCTATGGCTACACCTTC. Its translation is CASSEPTGGPYGYTF.

The chain is built from TRBV19 and TRBJ2-5; D perhaps matches TRBD2 (5 bases). Per the germline V gene, CDR1 is LNHDA and CDR2 is SQIVND (reference sequence). With 4 bases removed from V and 0 bases from J, the gap between germline ends came to 6 bases. The CDR3 has 13 amino acids. CDR3 residues: CASSRGYQETQYF. Here the CDR3 DNA reads TGTGCCAGTAGTAGAGGGTACCAAGAGACCCAGTACTTC.

The CDR3 bases are TGTGCCAGCAGTTTGTTACAGGGTTATGGCTACACCTTC. Translating it yields CASSLLQGYGYTF. This chain uses TRBV27 with TRBJ1-2; perhaps TRBD1 as D (6 bases). The CDR3 spans 13 residues. Looked up from germline, CDR1 is MNHEY and CDR2 is SMNVEV (reference sequence). V lost 3 bases and J 5 bases, leaving 10 bases between the germline ends.

V and J are TRBV18 and TRBJ1-1; 8 bases agree with TRBD1. Unmatched junction bases numbered 5, after V lost 3 bases and J lost 5 bases. CDR3 length: 14 residues. The V gene's germline CDR1 is KGHSH and CDR2 LQKENI. The CDR3 nucleotides read TGTGCCAGCTCACCCAGGGGGCGGGGGACTGAAGCTTTCTTT. Protein product: CASSPRGRGTEAFF.

The CDR3 reads CASSPFDGVLAKNIQYF. The CDR3 DNA follows: TGTGCCAGCTCACCATTCGATGGAGTTCTAGCCAAAAACATTCAGTACTTC. The V call is TRBV18, the J call TRBJ2-4; D call uncertain. CDR3 length: 17 residues. Trimming shortened V by 2 bases and J by 0 bases, and 14 bases separated the two germline ends. Germline CDR1 and CDR2: KGHSH and LQKENI.

The count of this clone is one. The genes are TRBV25-1 and TRBJ1-6, with a tentative D call TRBD1 (6 bases). The germline V and J ends were trimmed by 3 bases and 9 bases, with 15 bases remaining between them. This CDR3 comprises 15 residues. Germline V lookup: CDR1 MGHDK, CDR2 SYGVNS. For the CDR3, the DNA is TGTGCCAGCAGTGAGGAACAGGGTGGCGGTTCACCCCTCCACTTT. This encodes CASSEEQGGGSPLHF.

The chain is built from TRBV18 and TRBJ1-2; D gene ambiguous. The CDR3 extends over 14 amino acids. Trimming pared 2 bases from V and 3 bases from J, leaving 10 bases between. Germline loops: CDR1 KGHSH, CDR2 LQKENI. The CDR3 nucleotides are TGTGCCAGCTCACCAGGGAGGGTGGACTATGGCTACACCTTC. Residues: CASSPGRVDYGYTF. Variable domain in full (rest from reference TRBV18 and TRBJ1-2): NAGVMQNPRHLVRRRGQEARLRCSPMKGHSHVYWYRQLPEEGLKFMVYLQKENIIDESGMPKERFSAEFPKEGPSILRIQQVVRGDSAAYFCASSPGRVDYGYTFGSGTRLTVV.

CDR3 amino acids: CATSASDRGNTEAFF. In nucleotides, the CDR3 is TGTGCCACCAGCGCTTCGGACAGGGGAAACACTGAAGCTTTCTTT. The chain couples TRBV15 to TRBJ1-1; 9 bases fit TRBD1. The trim removed 5 bases at V and 2 bases at J, leaving 6 bases unmatched. Germline V gives CDR1 LNHNV, CDR2 YYDKDF (reference sequence). The CDR3 has 15 residues.

In its sample, this clone was seen once. The chain combines TRBV4-1 with TRBJ2-7; 7 nucleotides agree with TRBD1. The germline V gene encodes CDR1 MGHRA and CDR2 YSYEKL. V trimming: 1 base; J trimming: 0 bases; junction bases outside the gene matches: 3. The CDR3 is made up of 15 amino acids. The CDR3 spells CASSQVQGYSYEQYF. The DNA for the CDR3 is TGCGCCAGCAGCCAAGTACAGGGGTACTCCTACGAGCAGTACTTC.

The chain employs TRBV5-1 and TRBJ2-5; D is possibly TRBD2 (6 bases). V dropped 0 bases and J dropped 2 bases, with 17 bases sitting between them. Germline V gives CDR1 SGHRS, CDR2 YFSETQ. The CDR3 has 17 amino acids. CDR3 amino acids: CASSLARDSQRQETQYF. CDR3 in DNA: TGCGCCAGCAGCTTGGCCCGGGACTCCCAACGTCAAGAGACCCAGTACTTC.

V usage is TRBV9 and J usage is TRBJ1-1, with TRBD1 identical over 9 bases. The ends lost 4 bases at V and 3 bases at J; junction bases unmatched: 7. CDR3 length equals 15 residues. CDR1 SGDLS and CDR2 YYNGEE come from the germline V gene. The CDR3 here is CASSRTGQGHTEAFF. In nucleotides, the CDR3 is TGTGCCAGCAGCCGCACCGGACAGGGGCACACTGAAGCTTTCTTT.

Regarding this clone: Other DNA sequences within the sample encode an identical CDR3. The chain uses TRBV29-1 and TRBJ1-2; no firm D call. Germline-derived CDR1 and CDR2 are SQVTM and ANQGSEA. Trimming removed 6 bases from V and 4 bases from J, with 15 bases in between. The CDR3 is made up of 13 amino acids. This CDR3 is CSVDGGSGYGYTF. In DNA form, the CDR3 reads TGCAGCGTCGACGGAGGGTCGGGCTATGGCTACACCTTC.

A single count supports this clone. The CDR3 nucleotides read TGTGCCAGCAGCTTGCGACAGGGGGCGAGTCAGCCCCAGCATTTT. Its protein product is CASSLRQGASQPQHF. This chain joins TRBV5-6 and TRBJ1-5, with 10 bases lining up with TRBD1. Germline assignment: CDR1 SGHDT and CDR2 YYEEEE. The CDR3 runs 15 residues. Unmatched junction bases numbered 4, after V lost 1 base and J lost 6 bases. The entire variable domain, with the rest obtained from reference TRBV5-6 and TRBJ1-5, is as follows: DAGVTQSPTHLIKTRGQQVTLRCSPKSGHDTVSWYQQALGQGPQFIFQYYEEEERQRGNFPDRFSGHQFPNYSSELNVNALLLGDSALYLCASSLRQGASQPQHFGDGTRLSIL.

The V gene is TRBV12-3 or TRBV12-4, the J gene TRBJ1-1; D might be TRBD1 (6 bases). This CDR3 has 13 amino acids. V lost 5 bases to trimming and J lost 1 base, with 8 bases between them. The CDR3 nucleotides read TGTGCCAGCAGTCGGGGACAGAACACTGAAGCTTTCTTT. This translates into CASSRGQNTEAFF.

V usage is TRBV5-6 and J usage is TRBJ1-1, with 8 bases matching TRBD1. CDR3 length: 16 residues. V shed 4 bases and J 0 bases; nucleotides not matched to a gene: 8. Germline CDR1 SGHDT, CDR2 YYEEEE. The CDR3 reads CASSLGTGDMNTEAFF. DNA of the CDR3: TGTGCCAGCAGCCTTGGGACAGGCGACATGAACACTGAAGCTTTCTTT.

This clone was seen only a few times. The V call is TRBV5-1, the J call TRBJ1-1; D perhaps matches TRBD1 (6 bases). Per germline, CDR1 SGHRS and CDR2 YFSETQ. Trimming cost V 1 base and J 4 bases, with 8 bases left between them. The CDR3 extends over 13 amino acids. CDR3 sequence reads: CASSLNRATEAFF. The CDR3 coding sequence is TGCGCCAGCAGCTTGAACAGGGCCACTGAAGCTTTCTTT.

The V and J genes are TRBV5-1 and TRBJ2-3; 8 nucleotides align to TRBD2. The trim removed 0 bases at V and 2 bases at J, leaving 8 bases unmatched. Germline V gene data show CDR1 as SGHRS and CDR2 as YFSETQ. The CDR3 consists of 17 residues. The CDR3 reads CASSLGLAGTFTDTQYF. In DNA form, the CDR3 reads TGCGCCAGCAGCTTGGGGTTAGCGGGGACTTTCACAGATACGCAGTATTTT.

This clone is a singleton in its sample. V is TRBV30 and J is TRBJ1-2, with D perhaps matching TRBD1 (5 bases). The germline V gene encodes CDR1 GTSNPN and CDR2 SVGIG (reference sequence). The CDR3 is made up of 12 amino acids. The V end was cut by 2 bases, the J end by 5 bases, with 9 bases between. The CDR3 loop reads CAWSRGTYGYTF. In nucleotides, the CDR3 is TGTGCCTGGAGTCGGGGGACTTATGGCTACACCTTC.

The V and J genes are TRBV20-1 and TRBJ1-1; tentatively, D is TRBD1 (6 bases). V dropped 3 bases and J dropped 1 base, with 12 bases sitting between them. CDR3 length: 14 amino acids. In germline, CDR1 is DFQATT, CDR2 SNEGSKA (reference sequence). Written as DNA, the CDR3 is TGCAGTGCTAGTGTCCAGGGGAGGAACACTGAAGCTTTCTTT. It codes for CSASVQGRNTEAFF.

The chain employs TRBV15 and TRBJ2-7; tentatively, D is TRBD1 (6 bases). This CDR3 region has 14 residues. V was trimmed by 2 bases and J by 6 bases, leaving 14 bases between them. Germline loops: CDR1 LNHNV, CDR2 YYDKDF (reference sequence). CDR3 amino acids: CATSRSGQFPEQYF. The CDR3 nucleotides read TGTGCCACCAGCAGATCCGGACAGTTCCCCGAGCAGTACTTC.

In nucleotides, the CDR3 is TGTGCCAGCAGTTCTACAGGGGGCTGGCAGCCCCAGCATTTT. It encodes CASSSTGGWQPQHF. The J gene is TRBJ1-5, the V gene TRBV6-5; TRBD1 matches at 9 bases. The CDR3 has 14 amino acids. J was trimmed by 7 bases and V by 4 bases; bases with no gene match: 5. CDR1 is MNHEY and CDR2 is SVGAGI in the germline V gene.

This clone was observed a single time. The V and J genes are TRBV9 and TRBJ1-6, with 8 bases identical to TRBD1. Germline CDR1 and CDR2: SGDLS and YYNGEE. V shed 4 bases and J 8 bases; nucleotides not matched to a gene: 8. The CDR3 consists of 15 residues. CDR3 region: CASSPTGARDSPLHF. CDR3 bases: TGTGCCAGCAGCCCGACAGGGGCGCGGGATTCACCCCTCCACTTT.

This clone was counted only a few times. CDR3 DNA sequence: TGTGCCAGCAGCTTAGCTAGAGACGAGCAGTACTTC. Its protein product is CASSLARDEQYF. The chain uses TRBV7-2 and TRBJ2-7; D gene unclear. Germline CDR1 and CDR2: SGHTA and FQGNSA. Trimming pared 0 bases from V and 5 bases from J, leaving 5 bases between. The CDR3 length is 12 residues.

The rearrangement uses TRBV3-1 (or the pseudogene TRBV3-2) and TRBJ2-5; D might be TRBD2 (6 bases). The germline V gene encodes CDR1 LGHDT and CDR2 YNNKEL (reference sequence). V lost 1 base to trimming and J lost 2 bases, with 11 bases between them. The CDR3 spans 15 residues. CDR3 sequence: CASSQGVEGQETQYF. CDR3 DNA: TGTGCCAGCAGCCAAGGGGTGGAGGGACAAGAGACCCAGTACTTC.

The table lists this clone with a count of one. The chain employs TRBV4-1 and TRBJ1-1; perhaps TRBD1 as D (5 bases). Germline lookup yields CDR1 MGHRA and CDR2 YSYEKL. Trimming stripped 6 bases from V and 1 base from J, with 12 bases between. The CDR3 runs 14 residues. The chain's CDR3 is CASSRPGGNTEAFF. CDR3 DNA: TGCGCCAGCAGTCGCCCGGGGGGGAACACTGAAGCTTTCTTT.

V gene TRBV6-2 or TRBV6-3 combines with J gene TRBJ1-6, with unresolved D. The V gene's germline CDR1 is MNHEY and CDR2 SVGEGT. The CDR3 contains 16 residues. Trimming removed 0 bases at V and 7 bases at J, with 13 bases between. This CDR3 reads CASSYSSRGRNSPLHF. CDR3 in DNA: TGTGCCAGCAGTTACTCGAGTCGAGGTAGGAATTCACCCCTCCACTTT.

Written as DNA, the CDR3 is TGCGCCAGCAGCCTCGACATCTCCTACGAGCAGTACTTC. Amino acids: CASSLDISYEQYF. This chain uses TRBV4-1 with TRBJ2-7; D is unresolved. Germline CDR1 and CDR2: MGHRA and YSYEKL. V lost 4 bases to trimming and J lost 0 bases, with 7 bases between them. The CDR3 loop spans 13 amino acids.